The 14 T cell receptor beta chains below were found in one sample sequenced in a study of CD8 T cells in ankylosing spondylitis. Antigens for these TCRs are unknown. One entry per CDR3 protein, called by TCRdb with MiXCR from the 5' RACE reads. The top ten clones hold roughly 0.9% of a sample with approximately 400,000 distinct CDR3 sequences, approximately 26% of them seen once. The study's findings and limits: Blood of patients with ankylosing spondylitis appeared to be characterized by a TCR beta motif of several highly homologous variants.

Sequencing input: blood, either unsorted or a sorted T cell fraction (not recorded which). The source of these receptors is a male donor with ankylosing spondylitis.

This clonotype came up a few times. The V gene is TRBV5-1, the J gene TRBJ1-2, with 11 bases matching TRBD1. After removal of 3 bases from V and 6 bases from J, the junction contained 7 bases not matched to a gene. There are 15 residues in the CDR3. Germline V gene sequence: CDR1 SGHRS, CDR2 YFSETQ. This chain's CDR3 is CASSWRDRGGDGYTF. The CDR3 DNA reads as TGCGCCAGCAGCTGGAGGGACAGGGGGGGAGATGGCTACACCTTC.

This clonotype has only a few counts. This chain links TRBV5-6 with TRBJ2-6; either TRBD1 or TRBD2 may fit D (5 bases each). V was shortened by 4 bases and J by 3 bases, with 20 bases between the two germline ends. The CDR3 covers 18 residues. CDR1 and CDR2 (germline): SGHDT, YYEEEE. The CDR3 region has the DNA TGTGCCAGCAGCGCCACCGCGAGGGGCTTTATTGGGGCCAACGTCCTGACTTTC. Translating gives CASSATARGFIGANVLTF.

This clonotype occurred a few times. The chain couples TRBV7-9 to TRBJ1-1, with 10 bases aligning to TRBD1. Germline V lookup: CDR1 SEHNR, CDR2 FQNEAQ (reference sequence). The CDR3 loop spans 12 amino acids. After removal of 5 bases from V and 8 bases from J, the junction contained 2 bases not matched to a gene. The CDR3 is CASSPGQGEAFF. The CDR3 DNA is TGTGCCAGCAGCCCGGGACAGGGGGAAGCTTTCTTT.

The chain links TRBV20-1 to TRBJ2-1, with 9 nucleotides matching TRBD2. The CDR3 covers 19 residues. The germline V gene has CDR1 DFQATT and CDR2 SNEGSKA (reference sequence). Trimming removed 6 bases from V and 0 bases from J; junction bases left unmatched: 18. CDR3: CSANSASGTDFSSYNEQFF. In DNA form, the CDR3 reads TGCAGTGCCAACTCGGCTAGCGGGACCGATTTTAGCTCCTACAATGAGCAGTTCTTC.

This rearrangement joins TRBV5-1 to TRBJ2-3, with TRBD2 matching 8 bases. The CDR3 covers 14 residues. The germline V gene encodes CDR1 SGHRS and CDR2 YFSETQ. J lost 5 bases, V lost 0 bases, and 2 bases had no gene match. The chain's CDR3 is CASSLDLAGDTQYF. CDR3 coding DNA: TGCGCCAGCAGCTTGGATCTAGCGGGAGATACGCAGTATTTT.

The CDR3 spells CASSKTRTANVLTF. In nucleotides, the CDR3 is TGTGCCAGCAGTAAAACCCGTACGGCCAACGTCCTGACTTTC. This rearrangement joins TRBV6-2 or TRBV6-3 to TRBJ2-6; the D is unclear. Germline V gives CDR1 MNHEY, CDR2 SVGEGT. V was pared by 5 bases and J by 6 bases, with 11 bases between. This CDR3 spans 14 amino acids.

The rearrangement links TRBV29-1 to TRBJ2-2; 9 bases map to TRBD1. This CDR3 has 14 amino acids. Germline CDR1 reads SQVTM; CDR2 reads ANQGSEA. J lost 6 bases, V lost 4 bases, and 6 bases had no gene match. CDR3 DNA sequence: TGCAGCGTTGTCCGGGACAGGGATGCCGGGGAGCTGTTTTTT. Protein: CSVVRDRDAGELFF.

This chain uses TRBV24-1 with TRBJ2-3; D unresolved. The CDR3 covers 14 residues. CDR1 KGHDR and CDR2 SFDVKD come from the germline V gene. Trimming took off 1 base at V and 9 bases at J, with 13 bases between the two ends. DNA of the CDR3: TGTGCCACCAGTGATTTCCAGGACCGCTTAACGCAGTATTTT. This encodes CATSDFQDRLTQYF.

The gene calls are TRBV4-2 and TRBJ2-1; D not resolved. This CDR3 comprises 17 residues. Germline CDR1 reads LGHNA; CDR2 reads YNFKEQ. Trimming removed 0 bases from V and 0 bases from J, with 12 bases in between. The CDR3 nucleotides are TGTGCCAGCAGCCAAGAATCCAGGCATAGCTCCTACAATGAGCAGTTCTTC. As protein: CASSQESRHSSYNEQFF.

This clonotype was seen a few times. The V and J genes are TRBV10-3 and TRBJ1-5; tentative D call: TRBD1 (5 bases). There are 15 residues in the CDR3. Germline assignment: CDR1 ENHRY and CDR2 SYGVKD. V dropped 5 bases and J dropped 6 bases, with 17 bases sitting between them. CDR3 sequence reads: CAISSGWGSAQPQHF. The DNA of the CDR3 is TGTGCCATCAGTTCCGGTTGGGGGTCAGCTCAGCCCCAGCATTTT.

This rearrangement joins TRBV7-2 to TRBJ2-5; D perhaps matches TRBD2 (6 bases). CDR3 size: 14 residues. The germline V gene encodes CDR1 SGHTA and CDR2 FQGNSA. Trimming cost V 1 base and J 4 bases, with 10 bases left between them. CDR3 sequence reads: CASSLGSGVETQYF. In nucleotides, the CDR3 is TGTGCCAGCAGCTTAGGGTCGGGAGTAGAGACCCAGTACTTC.

V and J are TRBV2 and TRBJ2-7; the D is unclear. Germline V gene sequence: CDR1 SNHLY, CDR2 FYNNEI. This CDR3 has 11 amino acids. V lost 4 bases and J lost 6, with 7 bases in between. The CDR3 DNA reads as TGTGCCAGCAGTGTTATGGGCGAGCAGTACTTC. Translated: CASSVMGEQYF.

This chain links TRBV6-1 with TRBJ2-1; 10 bases are shared with TRBD2. The germline V gene has CDR1 MNHNS and CDR2 SASEGT. This CDR3 has 15 amino acids. Trimming removed 6 bases from V and 7 bases from J; junction bases left unmatched: 9. In nucleotides, the CDR3 is TGTGCCAGCAGGCTCCTAGCGGGAGTAGGAAATGAGCAGTTCTTC. This gives the protein CASRLLAGVGNEQFF.

The chain has TRBV5-1 and TRBJ1-2, with a weak D call TRBD1 (5 bases). The CDR3 extends over 15 amino acids. Trimming pared 0 bases from V and 7 bases from J, leaving 16 bases between. CDR1 is SGHRS and CDR2 is YFSETQ in the germline V gene. The DNA of the CDR3 is TGCGCCAGCAGCTTGGATGGGACCTCGTTGGGTGGCTACACCTTC. Its protein product is CASSLDGTSLGGYTF.